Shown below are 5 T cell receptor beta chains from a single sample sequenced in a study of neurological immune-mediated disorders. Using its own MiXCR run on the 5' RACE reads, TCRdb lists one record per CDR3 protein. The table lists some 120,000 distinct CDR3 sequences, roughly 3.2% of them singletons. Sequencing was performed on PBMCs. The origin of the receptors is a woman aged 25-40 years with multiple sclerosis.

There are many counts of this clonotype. Here the CDR3 DNA reads TGTGCCATCAGTGAAGGGGCGCCGCCCCCGAACGGCGAGCAGTACTTC. Translating it yields CAISEGAPPPNGEQYF. The V and J genes are TRBV10-3 and TRBJ2-7, with D perhaps TRBD1 (5 bases). CDR3 length equals 16 residues. V gave up 3 bases and J gave up 6 bases, with 21 bases separating them. Germline V CDR1 and CDR2: ENHRY, SYGVKD.

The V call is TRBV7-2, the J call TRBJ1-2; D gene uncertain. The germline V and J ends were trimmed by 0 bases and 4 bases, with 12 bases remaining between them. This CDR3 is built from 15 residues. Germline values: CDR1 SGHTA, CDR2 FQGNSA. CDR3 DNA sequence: TGTGCCAGCAGCTTAGCGTCGGATTCGGCCTATGGCTACACCTTC. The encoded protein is CASSLASDSAYGYTF. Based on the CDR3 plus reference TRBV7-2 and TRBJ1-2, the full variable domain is GAGVSQSPSNKVTEKGKDVELRCDPISGHTALYWYRQSLGQGLEFLIYFQGNSAPDKSGLPSDRFSAERTGGSVSTLTIQRTQQEDSAVYLCASSLASDSAYGYTFGSGTRLTVV.

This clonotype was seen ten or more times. CDR3 coding DNA: TGTGCCAGCAGCCAAGGGATAGCGGGGTCCTACGAGCAGTACTTC. Translated: CASSQGIAGSYEQYF. V is TRBV3-1 and J is TRBJ2-7; 8 bases agree with TRBD2. V gave up 1 base and J gave up 1 base; unmatched junction bases: 3. The length of the CDR3 is 15 residues. Germline assignment: CDR1 LGHDT and CDR2 YNNKEL (reference sequence).

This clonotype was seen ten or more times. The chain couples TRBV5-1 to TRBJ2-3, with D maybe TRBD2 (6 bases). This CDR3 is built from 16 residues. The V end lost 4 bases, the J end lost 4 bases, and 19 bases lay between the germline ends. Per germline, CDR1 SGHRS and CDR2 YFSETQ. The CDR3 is CASSVRDFEVPDTQYF. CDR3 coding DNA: TGCGCCAGCAGCGTCCGGGACTTTGAGGTCCCAGATACGCAGTATTTT.

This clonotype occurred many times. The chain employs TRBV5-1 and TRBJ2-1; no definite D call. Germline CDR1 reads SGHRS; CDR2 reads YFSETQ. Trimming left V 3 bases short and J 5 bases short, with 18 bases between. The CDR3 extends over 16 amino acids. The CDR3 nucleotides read TGCGCCAGCAGCTCCCCAGGAGCCGGGTTTGACAATGAGCAGTTCTTC. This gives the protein CASSSPGAGFDNEQFF.